This TCR beta chain was recorded in a study of blood T cells in healthy people across ages. Findings of the study overall: As naive T cell percentage varied, TCR beta diversity correlated strongly with it. Per million T cells, TCR beta diversity dropped roughly linearly as age increased.

Together with a sample-barcoded 5' primer, a J-beta primer mix was included in a second PCR lasting roughly 6 to 12 cycles. With 12 random nucleotides, a template-switch adaptor tagged each individual cDNA molecule. TCRdb fed the 5' RACE reads into MiXCR, producing one record per CDR3 protein. This sample has over 1,300,000 distinct CDR3 sequences, with almost 60% found just once. Healthy Caucasians from Russia aged about 6 to 100 served as donors. This clonotype has only a few counts. What it binds is unknown. This CDR3 has 17 amino acids. The germline V gene encodes CDR1 MGHRA and CDR2 YSYEKL. Trimming stripped 0 bases from V and 2 bases from J, with 16 bases between.

Material: blood. This chain connects TRBV4-1 to TRBJ1-2; TRBD1 might be the D (5 bases). This TCR derives from a young man in good health. The CDR3 DNA reads as TGCGCCAGCAGCCAAGATGGCAGAAGGGACGCCAACTATGGCTACACCTTC. It translates to CASSQDGRRDANYGYTF.